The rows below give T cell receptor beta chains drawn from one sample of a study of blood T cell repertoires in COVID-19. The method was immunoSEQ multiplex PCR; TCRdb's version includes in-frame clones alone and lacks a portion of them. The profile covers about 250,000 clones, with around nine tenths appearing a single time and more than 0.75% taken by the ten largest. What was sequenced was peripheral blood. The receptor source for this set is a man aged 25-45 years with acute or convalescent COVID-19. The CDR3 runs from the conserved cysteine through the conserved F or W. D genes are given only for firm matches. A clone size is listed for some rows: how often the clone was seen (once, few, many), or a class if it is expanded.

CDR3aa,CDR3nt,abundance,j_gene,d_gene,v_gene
CASSIGQLNQPQHF,TGTGCCAGTAGTATCGGACAGCTAAATCAGCCCCAGCATTTT,-,TRBJ1-5,-,TRBV19
CASSLQLAGGSHEQFF,TGTGCCAGCAGTTTACAACTAGCGGGGGGGTCTCATGAGCAGTTCTTC,-,TRBJ2-1,TRBD2,TRBV28
CAWGTQVNEKLFF,TGTGCCTGGGGGACGCAGGTTAATGAAAAACTGTTTTTT,few,TRBJ1-4,-,TRBV30
CASSVGRTDTQYF,TGTGCCAGCAGCGTCGGGAGAACAGATACGCAGTATTTT,-,TRBJ2-3,-,TRBV9
CASSLGGRAENTEAFF,TGTGCCAGCAGCTTGGGCGGGCGAGCAGAGAACACTGAAGCTTTCTTT,-,TRBJ1-1,-,TRBV5-4
CASSLGSRIQETQYF,TGTGCCAGCAGCTTGGGGTCGAGAATCCAAGAGACCCAGTACTTC,-,TRBJ2-5,-,TRBV5-5
CASSLAGGHPKYGYTF,TGTGCCAGCAGCTTAGCAGGCGGCCACCCCAAATATGGCTACACCTTC,-,TRBJ1-2,-,TRBV7-2
CASSQDGTGEKLFF,TGTGCCAGCAGCCAAGACGGGACAGGGGAAAAACTGTTTTTT,-,TRBJ1-4,TRBD1,TRBV3-1/TRBV3-2
CASSPRGSPLHF,TGTGCCAGCAGCCCCAGGGGTTCACCCCTCCACTTT,once,TRBJ1-6,-,TRBV6-5
CASSPPETVAQETQYF,TGTGCCAGCTCACCACCTGAGACAGTCGCTCAAGAGACCCAGTACTTC,-,TRBJ2-5,-,TRBV18
CASGLGQGAGGYTF,TGTGCCAGCGGCCTTGGACAGGGGGCTGGCGGCTACACCTTC,-,TRBJ1-2,TRBD1,TRBV6-6
CASSLRAGSNEKLFF,TGTGCCAGCAGCTTAAGGGCAGGGTCTAATGAAAAACTGTTTTTT,-,TRBJ1-4,-,TRBV7-3
CASSESLSGRGNEQFF,TGCGCCAGCAGTGAGTCGCTAAGCGGGAGGGGGAATGAGCAGTTCTTC,-,TRBJ2-1,TRBD2,TRBV10-1
CSVLGTAEAFF,TGCAGCGTTTTGGGGACAGCAGAAGCTTTCTTT,-,TRBJ1-1,TRBD1,TRBV29-1
CASSYSTGTGAYEQYF,TGTGCCAGCAGTTACTCGACCGGGACAGGGGCGTACGAGCAGTACTTC,-,TRBJ2-7,TRBD1,TRBV6-5
CASSQSPPVPQHF,TGTGCCAGCAGCCAGAGCCCTCCCGTTCCCCAGCATTTT,-,TRBJ1-5,-,TRBV4-2
CASSAQGTGELFF,TGTGCCAGCAGTGCACAGGGGACCGGGGAGCTGTTTTTT,-,TRBJ2-2,TRBD1,TRBV2
CASSLGGGPMREQYF,TGCGCCAGCAGCTTAGGGGGAGGGCCGATGAGAGAGCAGTACTTC,-,TRBJ2-7,-,TRBV5-1